The rows below give T cell receptor beta chains drawn from one sample of a study of cytomegalovirus exposure and HLA in healthy donors. Repertoires were generated with immunoSEQ multiplex PCR, while TCRdb's copy carries only in-frame clones and drops some. The data hold 65,000 to 95,000 clones, with approximately 96% observed a single time. What was sequenced was PBMCs. These receptors all come from a man younger than 35 in good health and CMV-seronegative. Each CDR3 is given with its conserved first and last residue. D genes are given only for firm matches. The listing skips clone size in some rows; elsewhere it reads once, few, many or a size class.

DNA	CDR3	size	D	J	V
TGTGCCAGCAGCTTCCGAATCCCGCTAGCGGGGGATAGAGATACGCAGTATTTT	CASSFRIPLAGDRDTQYF	.	TRBD2	TRBJ2-3	TRBV7-8
TGTGCCAGCCTCGATGCGGGCACTGAAGCTTTCTTT	CASLDAGTEAFF	.	.	TRBJ1-1	TRBV28
TGTGCCAGCAGTAACAGGGAATCCTACGAGCAGTACTTC	CASSNRESYEQYF	.	.	TRBJ2-7	TRBV6-1
TGTGCCAGCACCCAGGGGGCGCAAAGCTATGGCTACACCTTC	CASTQGAQSYGYTF	.	TRBD1	TRBJ1-2	TRBV6-1
TGTGCCAGCAGCGATAGTACGGGACAGCTTTTCAATGGCTACACCTTC	CASSDSTGQLFNGYTF	.	TRBD1	TRBJ1-2	TRBV7-9
TGTGCCAGCAGCCAATTGACACCGGGGGAAGAGACCCAGTACTTC	CASSQLTPGEETQYF	.	.	TRBJ2-5	TRBV4-2
TGTGCCTGGGCTTCTATCGAGATGAGGGAGCAGTACTTC	CAWASIEMREQYF	.	.	TRBJ2-7	TRBV30
TGTGCCAGAGATCGGGACAGGGTTGCGGGCACTGAAGCTTTCTTT	CARDRDRVAGTEAFF	.	TRBD1	TRBJ1-1	TRBV2
TGCGCCAGCAGCCAAGGCCGACAGGGAAACTACGAGCAGTACTTC	CASSQGRQGNYEQYF	.	TRBD1	TRBJ2-7	TRBV5-1
TGTGCCTGGAGTCTCACAGACGGTGAAGCTTTCTTT	CAWSLTDGEAFF	.	.	TRBJ1-1	TRBV30
TGTGCCAGTATTGGACGGACAGACCGATATGGCTACACCTTC	CASIGRTDRYGYTF	.	.	TRBJ1-2	TRBV19
TGCGCCAGCAGCCAGGGCCTGAACACTGAAGCTTTCTTT	CASSQGLNTEAFF	.	.	TRBJ1-1	TRBV5-1
TGTGCCAGCAGGAGGGTCCTAAATAGCAATCAGCCCCAGCATTTT	CASRRVLNSNQPQHF	.	.	TRBJ1-5	TRBV27
TGTGCCAGCAGTTATGGAATAGCGGGGACCCAAGAGACCCAGTACTTC	CASSYGIAGTQETQYF	.	TRBD2	TRBJ2-5	TRBV6-5
TGCAGCGTTGAAACAGGGGTAGCTTTCTTT	CSVETGVAFF	.	TRBD1	TRBJ1-1	TRBV29-1
TGTGCCAGCAGGGGACTAGCGGGGGGTCCCGGGGAGCTGTTTTTT	CASRGLAGGPGELFF	.	TRBD2	TRBJ2-2	TRBV2
TGTGCCAGCAGCTCGCCGGGACTAGCGGGGAGTTCCTACAATGAGCAGTTCTTC	CASSSPGLAGSSYNEQFF	.	TRBD2	TRBJ2-1	TRBV7-6
TGTGCCAGCAGCTCATCACCCGGGACTAGCGGGGGCTGGGGGGAGACCCAGTACTTC	CASSSSPGTSGGWGETQYF	.	TRBD2	TRBJ2-5	TRBV7-8
TGTGCCAGCAGTTACGCAGGGGGATTCGGCTACACCTTC	CASSYAGGFGYTF	.	TRBD1	TRBJ1-2	TRBV6-5
TGTGCCAGCAGCCCAGGGGTTTTGGGGGGGTACGAGCAGTACTTC	CASSPGVLGGYEQYF	.	.	TRBJ2-7	TRBV5-4
TGCGCCAGCAGCTTGAATTCGGGGGTCTCGGGAAACACCATATATTTT	CASSLNSGVSGNTIYF	.	.	TRBJ1-3	TRBV5-1
TGTGCCAGCACCTTTACTAGCGGGGCTGATGAGCAGTTCTTC	CASTFTSGADEQFF	.	TRBD2	TRBJ2-1	TRBV27
TGCGCCAGCAGCTTGTCACGGGGGGGTGCAGATACGCAGTATTTT	CASSLSRGGADTQYF	.	TRBD2	TRBJ2-3	TRBV5-1
TGCGCCAGCAGCCCCGGGGGAGTCTCTAATGAAAAACTGTTTTTT	CASSPGGVSNEKLFF	once	.	TRBJ1-4	TRBV5-1
TGTGCCATCAGTGATGCAGGGAACTATGGCTACACCTTC	CAISDAGNYGYTF	.	.	TRBJ1-2	TRBV10-3
TGCGCCAGCAGCCAGGTAGCTCCAGGGGACTACGAGCAGTACTTC	CASSQVAPGDYEQYF	.	.	TRBJ2-7	TRBV4-1
TGCGCCAGCCGTGAAGCGGGGGGATACACAGATACGCAGTATTTT	CASREAGGYTDTQYF	.	TRBD2	TRBJ2-3	TRBV5-1
TGTGCCAGCAGCTCCGCCTACGAGCAGTACTTC	CASSSAYEQYF	.	.	TRBJ2-7	TRBV5-4
TGTGCCAGTAGTACGGGACATGACTTGGACACTGAAGCTTTCTTT	CASSTGHDLDTEAFF	.	.	TRBJ1-1	TRBV19
TGTGCCAGCAGCTTCCCGGGAAACACCATATATTTT	CASSFPGNTIYF	.	.	TRBJ1-3	TRBV7-2
TGTGCCAGCAGCCACCCCGACAGGGTAATGTACTTC	CASSHPDRVMYF	.	TRBD1	TRBJ2-7	TRBV14
TGTGCCAGTAGTCCCCCCTTAGGGGCAGGGGTCGCGAGAAATGAGCAGTTCTTC	CASSPPLGAGVARNEQFF	.	.	TRBJ2-1	TRBV19